This TCR beta chain was observed in a study of blood T cell repertoires in COVID-19. The overall study: The cDNA or gDNA used as material had been derived from T cells, B-cell-depleted T cells, or PBMCs.

In germline, CDR1 is DFQATT, CDR2 SNEGSKA (reference sequence). The CDR3 extends over 13 amino acids. V shed 3 bases and J 5 bases; nucleotides not matched to a gene: 5. Authors' methods: Estimates of nucleated cell counts were drawn from the amplification of reference gene primers. Profiled with immunoSEQ multiplex PCR; TCRdb holds only in-frame clones, not every one. D and trimming were read from the DNA, whereas the V and J calls and clone size are those reported in that table. This sample has some 58,000 clones; 65% to 90% occur once, and the top ten carry around 9.6%. The chain is built from TRBV20-1 and TRBJ1-1; 8 bases map to TRBD1. The sample comprised peripheral blood. This TCR derives from a man aged 50-60 years with COVID-19, enrolled during active disease. CDR3: CSASWDRSTEAFF. CDR3 bases: TGCAGTGCTAGTTGGGACAGGTCTACTGAAGCTTTCTTT.